This TCR beta chain was recorded in a study of cytomegalovirus exposure and HLA in healthy donors. A remark on this clone: The antigen is undetermined.

While the first cohort had around 700 subjects, the donors belonged to the separate validation cohort of more than 95 subjects. Using immunoSEQ multiplex PCR, the repertoire was profiled, and TCRdb retains in-frame clones only, with some absent. The table includes about 54,000 clones, 89% detected once. Unmatched junction bases numbered 7, after V lost 5 bases and J lost 1 base. From germline, CDR1 is SGHNT and CDR2 YYREEE (reference sequence). This CDR3 has 15 amino acids. Study results and limitations: Most observed TCR sequences were rare, whereas some public TCRs were detected in many donors. TCR beta chains numbering approximately 150 were designated cytomegalovirus-associated. It was reportedly the case that the classifier diagnosed cytomegalovirus status with high specificity and sensitivity.

The receptor's source is a woman aged 18-29 years in good health and CMV-seropositive. Sequencing was done on a sample of PBMCs. J is TRBJ2-5 and V is TRBV5-4; TRBD1 matches at 8 bases. This CDR3 reads CASSYGQGLQETQYF. In DNA, the CDR3 is TGTGCCAGCAGTTATGGACAGGGCCTCCAAGAGACCCAGTACTTC.